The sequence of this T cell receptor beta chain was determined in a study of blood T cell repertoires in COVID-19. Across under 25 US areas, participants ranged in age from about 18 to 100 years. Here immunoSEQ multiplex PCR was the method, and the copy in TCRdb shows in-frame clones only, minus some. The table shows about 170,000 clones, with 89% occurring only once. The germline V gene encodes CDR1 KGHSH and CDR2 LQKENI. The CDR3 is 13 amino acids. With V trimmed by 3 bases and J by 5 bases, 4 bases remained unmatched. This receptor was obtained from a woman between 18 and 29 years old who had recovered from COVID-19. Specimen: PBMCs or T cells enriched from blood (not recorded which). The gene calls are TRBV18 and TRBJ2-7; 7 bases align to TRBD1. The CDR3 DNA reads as TGTGCCAGCTCACCCAGACAGGGCGACGAGCAGTACTTC. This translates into CASSPRQGDEQYF.